The clone carrying this T cell receptor beta chain was found a few times. V dropped 2 bases and J dropped 0 bases, with 17 bases sitting between them. This CDR3 contains 19 residues. The data originate from a study of T-cell reconstitution after alpha-beta-depleted transplantation in children. Unique molecular identifiers featured in how the TCRbeta library was prepared. TCRdb re-called the PCR reads with MiXCR, one entry per CDR3 protein. In the table there are 500,000 to 600,000 distinct CDR3 sequences, approximately 32% of which are singletons. The specimen was PBMCs from the stem cell graft donor, collected from the stem cell graft. V gene TRBV12-3 or TRBV12-4 combines with J gene TRBJ2-6, with D perhaps given as TRBD1 or TRBD2 (6 bases each). The source of this sequence is a human donor who donated a stem cell graft to a child with aplastic anemia. The CDR3 coding sequence is TGTGCCAGCAGTTTACCCAGACGGGGGCGATCCTCTGGGGCCAACGTCCTGACTTTC. Translation gives CASSLPRRGRSSGANVLTF.